This is a list of T cell receptor beta chains from one sample in a study of blood T cells in healthy people across ages. MiXCR, run by TCRdb on the 5' RACE reads, gives a single entry per CDR3 protein. Of 750,000 to 850,000 distinct CDR3 sequences in the sample, 20% to 25% were seen once. These same records also appear under a second study, on T cells of mothers and their children.

Sequencing was carried out using blood. The receptors derive from a boy aged 5-17 years in good health. The CDR3 runs from the conserved cysteine through the conserved F or W. D genes are given only for firm matches. Expanded clones are given a class, and other clones once, few, many or no size at all.

j_gene: TRBJ2-3; abundance: NA; d_gene: TRBD1; v_gene: TRBV29-1; CDR3aa: CSVEVPWDRGDADTQYF; CDR3nt: TGCAGCGTTGAAGTTCCCTGGGACAGGGGAGATGCAGATACGCAGTATTTT
j_gene: TRBJ2-4; abundance: NA; d_gene: NA; v_gene: TRBV20-1; CDR3aa: CSARDDAVLRF; CDR3nt: TGCAGTGCTAGAGATGATGCTGTGTTGCGGTTC
j_gene: TRBJ2-1; abundance: NA; d_gene: NA; v_gene: TRBV9; CDR3aa: CASSVVEGSNEQFF; CDR3nt: TGTGCCAGCAGCGTAGTAGAGGGCTCCAATGAGCAGTTCTTC
j_gene: TRBJ1-1; abundance: few; d_gene: NA; v_gene: TRBV27; CDR3aa: CACSQSGLQAFF; CDR3nt: TGTGCCTGCAGCCAATCAGGGCTCCAAGCTTTCTTT
j_gene: TRBJ1-2; abundance: NA; d_gene: TRBD1; v_gene: TRBV27; CDR3aa: CASSLLGQGDYGYTF; CDR3nt: TGTGCCAGCAGTTTATTGGGACAGGGCGACTATGGCTACACCTTC
j_gene: TRBJ2-5; abundance: NA; d_gene: NA; v_gene: TRBV7-2; CDR3aa: CASSLARGSGETQYF; CDR3nt: TGTGCCAGCAGCTTAGCAAGGGGGTCTGGGGAGACCCAGTACTTC
j_gene: TRBJ2-5; abundance: few; d_gene: TRBD1; v_gene: TRBV5-1; CDR3aa: CASSPGTGMETQYF; CDR3nt: TGCGCCAGCAGCCCCGGGACAGGGATGGAGACCCAGTACTTC
j_gene: TRBJ2-7; abundance: NA; d_gene: TRBD1; v_gene: TRBV27; CDR3aa: CASSLRVGTGVYEQYF; CDR3nt: TGTGCCAGCAGTTTACGCGTCGGGACAGGGGTCTACGAGCAGTACTTC
j_gene: TRBJ1-2; abundance: NA; d_gene: TRBD1; v_gene: TRBV3-1; CDR3aa: CVSSRGQGNYGYTF; CDR3nt: TGTGTCAGCAGCCGGGGACAGGGGAACTATGGCTACACCTTC
j_gene: TRBJ2-7; abundance: NA; d_gene: TRBD1; v_gene: TRBV4-3; CDR3aa: CASSQDRGQDYEQYF; CDR3nt: TGCGCCAGCAGCCAAGACCGGGGACAGGACTACGAGCAGTACTTC
j_gene: TRBJ2-1; abundance: NA; d_gene: NA; v_gene: TRBV5-1; CDR3aa: CASSLAGTEQFF; CDR3nt: TGCGCCAGCAGCTTGGCCGGGACAGAGCAGTTCTTC
j_gene: TRBJ2-5; abundance: few; d_gene: NA; v_gene: TRBV15; CDR3aa: CATSRDGETQYF; CDR3nt: TGTGCCACCAGCAGAGATGGGGAGACCCAGTACTTC
j_gene: TRBJ2-5; abundance: NA; d_gene: TRBD2; v_gene: TRBV3-1; CDR3aa: CASTSGLLGRGETQYF; CDR3nt: TGTGCCAGCACCTCCGGACTACTCGGGAGGGGAGAGACCCAGTACTTC
j_gene: TRBJ2-4; abundance: few; d_gene: NA; v_gene: TRBV4-3; CDR3aa: CAYLSGGVGNIQYF; CDR3nt: TGCGCCTACCTTTCAGGAGGGGTCGGGAACATTCAGTACTTC
j_gene: TRBJ2-3; abundance: few; d_gene: TRBD1; v_gene: TRBV10-3; CDR3aa: CAISEGTGESDTQYF; CDR3nt: TGTGCCATCAGTGAGGGGACAGGGGAAAGCGATACGCAGTATTTT
j_gene: TRBJ2-2; abundance: few; d_gene: NA; v_gene: TRBV30; CDR3aa: CAWSVLFGPPGELFF; CDR3nt: TGTGCCTGGAGTGTACTGTTCGGCCCCCCTGGGGAGCTGTTTTTT
j_gene: TRBJ2-3; abundance: NA; d_gene: NA; v_gene: TRBV28; CDR3aa: CASSLGRGLSTDTQYF; CDR3nt: TGTGCCAGCAGTTTGGGCAGGGGATTAAGCACAGATACGCAGTATTTT
j_gene: TRBJ2-4; abundance: NA; d_gene: TRBD2; v_gene: TRBV9; CDR3aa: CASSVGLAGLVGIQYF; CDR3nt: TGTGCCAGCAGCGTAGGCCTAGCGGGGCTTGTCGGCATTCAGTACTTC
j_gene: TRBJ2-7; abundance: few; d_gene: NA; v_gene: TRBV7-9; CDR3aa: CASTRDTPYEQYF; CDR3nt: TGTGCCAGCACCAGGGACACCCCCTACGAGCAGTACTTC
j_gene: TRBJ2-2; abundance: NA; d_gene: NA; v_gene: TRBV5-1; CDR3aa: CASSSGGTSGELFF; CDR3nt: TGCGCCAGCAGCTCAGGGGGGACTAGCGGGGAGCTGTTTTTT
j_gene: TRBJ1-3; abundance: NA; d_gene: TRBD1; v_gene: TRBV6-2/TRBV6-3; CDR3aa: CASSLDPDRSFQGNTIYF; CDR3nt: TGTGCCAGCAGCCTAGACCCGGACAGGAGCTTCCAGGGGAACACCATATATTTT
j_gene: TRBJ2-7; abundance: once; d_gene: NA; v_gene: TRBV20-1; CDR3aa: CSAYPPGTRSYEQYF; CDR3nt: TGCAGTGCTTATCCGCCAGGTACTCGCTCCTACGAGCAGTACTTC
j_gene: TRBJ1-2; abundance: few; d_gene: NA; v_gene: TRBV4-1; CDR3aa: CASTGGGYGYTF; CDR3nt: TGCGCCAGCACGGGCGGGGGCTATGGCTACACCTTC
j_gene: TRBJ1-1; abundance: few; d_gene: TRBD1; v_gene: TRBV9; CDR3aa: CVSSARQGDRAEAFF; CDR3nt: TGTGTCAGCAGCGCTCGACAGGGGGATAGGGCGGAAGCTTTCTTT
j_gene: TRBJ2-7; abundance: few; d_gene: TRBD1; v_gene: TRBV6-1; CDR3aa: CASTSGTGGHEQYF; CDR3nt: TGTGCCAGCACCTCCGGGACAGGGGGCCACGAGCAGTACTTC
j_gene: TRBJ2-4; abundance: NA; d_gene: TRBD2; v_gene: TRBV14; CDR3aa: CASSQVTGLAGRLAKNIQYF; CDR3nt: TGTGCCAGCAGCCAAGTAACGGGACTAGCGGGGCGTCTAGCCAAAAACATTCAGTACTTC
j_gene: TRBJ2-1; abundance: NA; d_gene: NA; v_gene: TRBV7-2; CDR3aa: CASSLEAGYEQFF; CDR3nt: TGTGCCAGCAGCTTAGAAGCGGGCTATGAGCAGTTCTTC
j_gene: TRBJ1-5; abundance: NA; d_gene: NA; v_gene: TRBV7-2; CDR3aa: CASSMGGHRSNQPQHF; CDR3nt: TGTGCCAGCAGCATGGGGGGACATCGGTCAAATCAGCCCCAGCATTTT
j_gene: TRBJ1-5; abundance: NA; d_gene: TRBD1; v_gene: TRBV15; CDR3aa: CATSNGRDRANQPQHF; CDR3nt: TGTGCCACCAGTAATGGCCGGGACAGGGCCAATCAGCCCCAGCATTTT
j_gene: TRBJ2-7; abundance: few; d_gene: NA; v_gene: TRBV20-1; CDR3aa: CSARVQTSSYEQYF; CDR3nt: TGCAGTGCTAGAGTGCAGACGAGCTCCTACGAGCAGTACTTC
j_gene: TRBJ1-1; abundance: once; d_gene: NA; v_gene: TRBV30; CDR3aa: CAWSVKWQGGTEAFF; CDR3nt: TGTGCCTGGAGTGTAAAGTGGCAGGGAGGCACTGAAGCTTTCTTT
j_gene: TRBJ2-3; abundance: few; d_gene: TRBD2; v_gene: TRBV28; CDR3aa: CASSLVRIAGSTDTQYF; CDR3nt: TGTGCCAGCAGTTTGGTGAGAATAGCGGGCAGCACAGATACGCAGTATTTT
j_gene: TRBJ1-2; abundance: NA; d_gene: NA; v_gene: TRBV28; CDR3aa: CASTLPSGRDYGYTF; CDR3nt: TGTGCCAGCACCTTGCCATCCGGTCGGGACTATGGCTACACCTTC
j_gene: TRBJ2-1; abundance: few; d_gene: NA; v_gene: TRBV13; CDR3aa: CASSSLGWSDEQFF; CDR3nt: TGTGCCAGCAGCTCCCTTGGTTGGTCCGATGAGCAGTTCTTC
j_gene: TRBJ2-7; abundance: NA; d_gene: TRBD1; v_gene: TRBV2; CDR3aa: CASSEGQGKDEQYF; CDR3nt: TGTGCCAGCAGTGAGGGACAGGGAAAGGACGAGCAGTACTTC
j_gene: TRBJ1-4; abundance: few; d_gene: TRBD1; v_gene: TRBV27; CDR3aa: CASSLSKGALGEKLFF; CDR3nt: TGTGCCAGCAGTTTATCTAAGGGGGCCCTTGGTGAAAAACTGTTTTTT
j_gene: TRBJ1-2; abundance: NA; d_gene: NA; v_gene: TRBV6-6; CDR3aa: CASSYLGTPAGYTF; CDR3nt: TGTGCCAGCAGTTACCTCGGAACGCCGGCGGGCTACACCTTC
j_gene: TRBJ2-6; abundance: few; d_gene: NA; v_gene: TRBV20-1; CDR3aa: CSAARGFPGANVLTF; CDR3nt: TGCAGTGCTGCCCGAGGGTTTCCTGGGGCCAACGTCCTGACTTTC
j_gene: TRBJ1-6; abundance: NA; d_gene: TRBD1; v_gene: TRBV6-5; CDR3aa: CASSYSRPYQGGYSPLHF; CDR3nt: TGTGCCAGCAGTTACTCAAGGCCTTACCAGGGGGGGTATTCACCCCTCCACTTT
j_gene: TRBJ1-1; abundance: NA; d_gene: TRBD1; v_gene: TRBV7-9; CDR3aa: CASMEDRTSNTEAFF; CDR3nt: TGTGCCAGCATGGAGGACAGGACCTCGAACACTGAAGCTTTCTTT
j_gene: TRBJ2-7; abundance: NA; d_gene: NA; v_gene: TRBV5-1; CDR3aa: CASSRGQGIVYEQYF; CDR3nt: TGCGCCAGCAGCCGAGGCCAAGGGATCGTTTACGAGCAGTACTTC
j_gene: TRBJ2-1; abundance: NA; d_gene: TRBD2; v_gene: TRBV12-3/TRBV12-4; CDR3aa: CASSLGPAGFSYDEQFF; CDR3nt: TGTGCCAGCAGTTTAGGGCCAGCGGGATTCTCCTACGATGAGCAGTTCTTC
j_gene: TRBJ1-1; abundance: NA; d_gene: NA; v_gene: TRBV28; CDR3aa: CASSSPTVGNTEAFF; CDR3nt: TGTGCCAGCAGTTCCCCGACGGTCGGGAACACTGAAGCTTTCTTT